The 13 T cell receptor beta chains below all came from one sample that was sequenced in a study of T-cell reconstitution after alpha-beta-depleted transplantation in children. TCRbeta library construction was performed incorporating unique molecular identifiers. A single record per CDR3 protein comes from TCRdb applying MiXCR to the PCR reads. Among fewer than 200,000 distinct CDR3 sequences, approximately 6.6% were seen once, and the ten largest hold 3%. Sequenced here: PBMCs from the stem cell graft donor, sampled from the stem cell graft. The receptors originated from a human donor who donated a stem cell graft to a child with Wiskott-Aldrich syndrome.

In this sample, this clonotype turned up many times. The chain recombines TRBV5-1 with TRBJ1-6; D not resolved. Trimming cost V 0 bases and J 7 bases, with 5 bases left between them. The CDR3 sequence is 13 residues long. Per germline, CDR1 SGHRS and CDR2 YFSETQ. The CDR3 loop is CASSLDGNSPLHF. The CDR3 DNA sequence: TGCGCCAGCAGCTTGGATGGGAATTCACCCCTCCACTTT.

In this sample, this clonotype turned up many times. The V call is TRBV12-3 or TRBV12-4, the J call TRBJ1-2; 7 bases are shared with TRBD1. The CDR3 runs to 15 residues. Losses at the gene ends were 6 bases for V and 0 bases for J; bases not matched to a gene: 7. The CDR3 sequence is CASRAGTAANYGYTF. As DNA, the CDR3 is TGTGCCAGCAGGGCCGGGACAGCGGCTAACTATGGCTACACCTTC.

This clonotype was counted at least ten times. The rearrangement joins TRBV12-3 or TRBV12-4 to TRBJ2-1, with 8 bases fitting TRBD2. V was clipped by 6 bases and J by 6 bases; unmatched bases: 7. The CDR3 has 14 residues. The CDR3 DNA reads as TGTGCCAGCAGAGCCGGGACTAGAGGCAATGAGCAGTTCTTC. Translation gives CASRAGTRGNEQFF.

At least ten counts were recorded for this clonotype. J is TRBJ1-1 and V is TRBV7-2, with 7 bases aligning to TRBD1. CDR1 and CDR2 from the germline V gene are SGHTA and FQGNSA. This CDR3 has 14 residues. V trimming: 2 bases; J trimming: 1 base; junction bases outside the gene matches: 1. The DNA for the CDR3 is TGTGCCAGCAGCTTAAACAGGGGGAACACTGAAGCTTTCTTT. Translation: CASSLNRGNTEAFF.

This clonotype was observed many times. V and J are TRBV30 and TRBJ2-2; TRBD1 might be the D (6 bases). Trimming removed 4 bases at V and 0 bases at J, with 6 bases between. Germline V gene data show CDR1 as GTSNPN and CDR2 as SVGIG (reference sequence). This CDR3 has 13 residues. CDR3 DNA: TGTGCCTGGACAGGGGCGAACACCGGGGAGCTGTTTTTT. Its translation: CAWTGANTGELFF.

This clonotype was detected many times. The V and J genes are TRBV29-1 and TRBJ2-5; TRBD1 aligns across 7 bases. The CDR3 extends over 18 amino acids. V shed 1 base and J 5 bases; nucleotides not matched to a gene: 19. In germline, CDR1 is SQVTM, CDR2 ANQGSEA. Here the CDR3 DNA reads TGCAGCGTTGAAGGTTTTTTAGGTGGTCCAGGGGGTGAGGAGACCCAGTACTTC. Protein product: CSVEGFLGGPGGEETQYF. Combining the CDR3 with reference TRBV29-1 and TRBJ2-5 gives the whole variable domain SAVISQKPSRDICQRGTSLTIQCQVDSQVTMMFWYRQQPGQSLTLIATANQGSEATYESGFVIDKFPISRPNLTFSTLTVSNMSPEDSSIYLCSVEGFLGGPGGEETQYFGPGTRLLVL.

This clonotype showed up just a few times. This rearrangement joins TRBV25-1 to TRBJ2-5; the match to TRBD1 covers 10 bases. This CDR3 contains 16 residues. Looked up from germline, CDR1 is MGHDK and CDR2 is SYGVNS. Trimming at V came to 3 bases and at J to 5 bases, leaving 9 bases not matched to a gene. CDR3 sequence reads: CASSDRDRGFEETQYF. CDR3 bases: TGTGCCAGCAGTGACAGGGACAGGGGTTTTGAGGAGACCCAGTACTTC.

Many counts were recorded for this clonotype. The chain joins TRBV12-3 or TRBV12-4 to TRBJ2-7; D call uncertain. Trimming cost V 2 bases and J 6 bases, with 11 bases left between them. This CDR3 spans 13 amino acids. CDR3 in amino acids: CASSLRARSEQYF. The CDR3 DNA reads TGTGCCAGCAGTTTAAGGGCTCGCTCCGAGCAGTACTTC.

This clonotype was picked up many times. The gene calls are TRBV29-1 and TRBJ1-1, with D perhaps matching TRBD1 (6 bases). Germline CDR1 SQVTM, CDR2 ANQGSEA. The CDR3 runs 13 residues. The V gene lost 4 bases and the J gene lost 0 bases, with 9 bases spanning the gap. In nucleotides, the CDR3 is TGCAGCGTTGCAGGGGAACTGAACACTGAAGCTTTCTTT. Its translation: CSVAGELNTEAFF.

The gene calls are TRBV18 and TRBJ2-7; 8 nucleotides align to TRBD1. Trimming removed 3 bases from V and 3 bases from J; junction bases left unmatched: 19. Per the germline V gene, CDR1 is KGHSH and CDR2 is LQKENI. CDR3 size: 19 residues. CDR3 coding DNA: TGTGCCAGCTCACCGCAAATAGGGACAGGCACCCCGGTTTACTACGAGCAGTACTTC. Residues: CASSPQIGTGTPVYYEQYF.

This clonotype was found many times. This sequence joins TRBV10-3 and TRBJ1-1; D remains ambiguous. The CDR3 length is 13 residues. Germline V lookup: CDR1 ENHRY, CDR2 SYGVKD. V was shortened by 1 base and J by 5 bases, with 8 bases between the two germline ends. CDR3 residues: CAISEYPGTEAFF. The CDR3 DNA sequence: TGTGCCATCAGTGAGTATCCGGGTACTGAAGCTTTCTTT.

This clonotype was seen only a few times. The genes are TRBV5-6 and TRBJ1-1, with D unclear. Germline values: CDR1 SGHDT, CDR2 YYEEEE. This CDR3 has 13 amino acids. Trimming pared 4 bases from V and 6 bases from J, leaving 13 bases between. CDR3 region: CASSPSTAAEAFF. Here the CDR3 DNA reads TGTGCCAGCAGCCCCAGTACGGCCGCTGAAGCTTTCTTT.

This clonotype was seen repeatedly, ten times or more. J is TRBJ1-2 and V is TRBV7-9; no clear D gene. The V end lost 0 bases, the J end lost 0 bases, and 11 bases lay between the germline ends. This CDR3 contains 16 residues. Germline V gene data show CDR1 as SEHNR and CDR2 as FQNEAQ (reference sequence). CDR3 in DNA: TGTGCCAGCAGCTTAGCGCTCACAGTGGCTAACTATGGCTACACCTTC. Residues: CASSLALTVANYGYTF.